Each of the 21 T cell receptor beta chains below was sequenced from the same sample in a study of blood T cell repertoires in COVID-19. The protocol was immunoSEQ multiplex PCR, while the TCRdb copy is restricted to in-frame clones and leaves out a portion. The top ten hold approximately 2.1% of the sample, which has roughly 430,000 clones, approximately 88% seen once. Sequencing input: PBMCs or T cells enriched from blood (not recorded which). These TCRs come from a middle-aged woman with acute COVID-19.

V and J are TRBV7-9 and TRBJ1-2; TRBD1 might be the D (5 bases). Germline V gene sequence: CDR1 SEHNR, CDR2 FQNEAQ (reference sequence). Trimming stripped 9 bases from V and 8 bases from J, with 19 bases between. The CDR3 extends over 13 amino acids. CDR3 coding DNA: TGTGCCAGTTCCTCGGGGGGGTCGCAGGGCTACACCTTC. The encoded protein is CASSSGGSQGYTF.

The CDR3 spells CASSERRSWDTQYF. The CDR3 DNA reads as TGTGCCAGCAGTGAGAGGCGCTCTTGGGATACGCAGTATTTT. V gene TRBV2 combines with J gene TRBJ2-3; D is undetermined. Germline assignment: CDR1 SNHLY and CDR2 FYNNEI. V gave up 3 bases and J gave up 6 bases, with 13 bases separating them. This CDR3 has 14 amino acids.

In its sample, this clone was seen a few times. The gene calls are TRBV29-1 and TRBJ1-1; D might be TRBD1 (5 bases). This CDR3 has 13 amino acids. Trimming took 1 base from V and 5 from J, leaving 11 bases between them. Germline values: CDR1 SQVTM, CDR2 ANQGSEA. CDR3 sequence: CSVEGRATTEAFF. DNA of the CDR3: TGCAGCGTTGAAGGCAGGGCCACAACTGAAGCTTTCTTT.

The rearrangement joins TRBV7-8 to TRBJ1-1; D remains ambiguous. The V gene lost 1 base and the J gene lost 2 bases, with 8 bases spanning the gap. This CDR3 contains 14 residues. Germline V gene lookup returns CDR1 SGHVS and CDR2 FQNEAQ. The CDR3 nucleotides are TGTGCCAGCAGCTTAGAGCAGGTAAACACTGAAGCTTTCTTT. Translated: CASSLEQVNTEAFF. The variable domain in full, completed from reference TRBV7-8 and TRBJ1-1, reads GAGVSQSPRYKVAKRGQDVALRCDPISGHVSLFWYQQALGQGPEFLTYFQNEAQLDKSGLPSDRFFAERPEGSVSTLKIQRTQQEDSAVYLCASSLEQVNTEAFFGQGTRLTVV.

The rearrangement uses TRBV29-1 and TRBJ2-7; 11 bases fit TRBD1. The germline V gene has CDR1 SQVTM and CDR2 ANQGSEA. J gave up 2 bases and V 7 bases, and 7 bases lay outside the gene matches. CDR3 length: 14 amino acids. The CDR3 DNA reads as TGCAGCGCTACACCGGGACAGGGGGCCTACGAGCAGTACTTC. Translated: CSATPGQGAYEQYF.

The rearrangement links TRBV10-2 to TRBJ2-2, with D maybe TRBD1 (5 bases). The V gene's germline CDR1 is WSHSY and CDR2 SAAADI. The germline V and J ends were trimmed by 11 bases and 5 bases, with 15 bases remaining between them. This CDR3 is 13 amino acids long. CDR3 coding DNA: TGCGCCGCGCGGCAGGGAATGACCGGGGAGCTGTTTTTT. It translates to CAARQGMTGELFF.

The chain joins TRBV24-1 to TRBJ1-1, with 8 bases fitting TRBD1. The junction had 7 bases not matched to a gene; V was cut back by 10 bases and J by 4 bases. Germline CDR1 KGHDR, CDR2 SFDVKD. The CDR3 length is 13 residues. In nucleotides, the CDR3 is TGTGCCACGCAACTCACAGGGGGCACTGAAGCTTTCTTT. Amino acid sequence: CATQLTGGTEAFF.

This rearrangement joins TRBV28 to TRBJ1-1; TRBD1 is a possible D gene (6 bases). The length of the CDR3 is 15 residues. V dropped 1 base and J dropped 7 bases, with 16 bases sitting between them. Germline V gene sequence: CDR1 MDHEN, CDR2 SYDVKM. The CDR3 DNA follows: TGTGCCAGCAGTTTATATCGGACAGCGGTAAGTGAAGCTTTCTTT. Translation: CASSLYRTAVSEAFF.

This clone was observed once. The sample contains more than one DNA sequence encoding this CDR3. The chain combines TRBV11-2 with TRBJ2-7; tentatively, D is TRBD1 (5 bases). CDR3 length: 14 amino acids. CDR1 is SGHAT and CDR2 is FQNNGV in the germline V gene. Trimming left V 1 base short and J 4 bases short, with 11 bases between. In DNA form, the CDR3 reads TGTGCCAGCAGCTTAGGCGGCAGGGCTTACGAGCAGTACTTC. Translation: CASSLGGRAYEQYF.

This CDR3 reads CASSQDRGFSEQYF. The CDR3 DNA reads TGCGCCAGCAGCCAAGACAGGGGATTTTCCGAGCAGTACTTC. The genes are TRBV4-1 and TRBJ2-7; perhaps TRBD1 as D (6 bases). Trimming took off 0 bases at V and 6 bases at J, with 12 bases between the two ends. The V gene's germline CDR1 is MGHRA and CDR2 YSYEKL. CDR3 length: 14 residues.

The chain combines TRBV5-4 with TRBJ2-2, with 10 bases identical to TRBD1. The V gene end was trimmed by 3 bases and the J gene end by 1 base; junction bases not matched to a gene: 3. CDR3 length: 16 amino acids. The germline V gene encodes CDR1 SGHNT and CDR2 YYREEE (reference sequence). The CDR3 DNA reads TGTGCCAGCAGCTCGAGGACAGGGGGGAACACCGGGGAGCTGTTTTTT. As protein: CASSSRTGGNTGELFF. The variable domain in full, with the rest retrieved from reference TRBV5-4 and TRBJ2-2, is ETGVTQSPTHLIKTRGQQVTLRCSSQSGHNTVSWYQQALGQGPQFIFQYYREEENGRGNFPPRFSGLQFPNYSSELNVNALELDDSALYLCASSSRTGGNTGELFFGEGSRLTVL.

The J gene is TRBJ1-6, the V gene TRBV5-1; possible D gene TRBD1, 5 bases. In germline, CDR1 is SGHRS, CDR2 YFSETQ. The CDR3 covers 14 residues. Trimming left V 1 base short and J 10 bases short, with 12 bases between. The CDR3 region has the DNA TGCGCCAGCAGCTTGTACCTCAGGGAATCACCCCTCCACTTT. Its translation is CASSLYLRESPLHF. Supplemented by reference TRBV5-1 and TRBJ1-6, the full variable domain reads KAGVTQTPRYLIKTRGQQVTLSCSPISGHRSVSWYQQTPGQGLQFLFEYFSETQRNKGNFPGRFSGRQFSNSRSEMNVSTLELGDSALYLCASSLYLRESPLHFGNGTRLTVT.

This clone has only one observation. V is TRBV9 and J is TRBJ1-3, with a possible D match to TRBD1 (6 bases). Germline V gene data show CDR1 as SGDLS and CDR2 as YYNGEE. V lost 3 bases to trimming and J lost 2 bases, with 15 bases between them. This CDR3 has 16 amino acids. CDR3 nucleotides: TGTGCCAGCAGCGCCCGAGGGGGATCCCCTGGAAACACCATATATTTT. Translated: CASSARGGSPGNTIYF. The variable domain in full, with the rest retrieved from reference TRBV9 and TRBJ1-3, is DSGVTQTPKHLITATGQRVTLRCSPRSGDLSVYWYQQSLDQGLQFLIQYYNGEERAKGNILERFSAQQFPDLHSELNLSSLELGDSALYFCASSARGGSPGNTIYFGEGSWLTVV.

The V and J genes are TRBV19 and TRBJ1-2; possible D gene TRBD1, 6 bases. Looked up from germline, CDR1 is LNHDA and CDR2 is SQIVND (reference sequence). The CDR3 is 13 residues long. V lost 5 bases, J lost 4 bases, and 11 bases lay in between. CDR3 protein: CASSGQLFYGYTF. CDR3 DNA sequence: TGTGCCAGTAGTGGACAGCTTTTCTATGGCTACACCTTC.

This clone has only a few counts. The chain joins TRBV6-5 to TRBJ2-7; D gene unclear. Trimming left V 0 bases short and J 4 bases short, with 7 bases between. The CDR3 runs 13 residues. Germline V gene lookup returns CDR1 MNHEY and CDR2 SVGAGI. The CDR3 protein is CASSYSRKYEQYF. The CDR3, as DNA: TGTGCCAGCAGTTACTCGAGGAAGTACGAGCAGTACTTC.

The chain recombines TRBV24-1 with TRBJ1-2; D might be TRBD1 (5 bases). There are 12 residues in the CDR3. The germline CDR1 and CDR2 sequences are KGHDR and SFDVKD. Trimming stripped 5 bases from V and 5 bases from J, with 8 bases between. This CDR3 is CATSGDRYGYTF. The CDR3 nucleotides read TGTGCCACCAGTGGTGACAGATATGGCTACACCTTC.

The chain employs TRBV10-1 and TRBJ2-5; TRBD1 is a possible D gene (6 bases). CDR1 WNHNN and CDR2 SYGVQD come from the germline V gene (reference sequence). V was pared by 3 bases and J by 2 bases, with 7 bases between. The length of the CDR3 is 13 residues. The CDR3 nucleotides read TGCGCCAGCAGTGATACAGGGCAAGAGACCCAGTACTTC. The encoded protein is CASSDTGQETQYF.

The count of this clone is one. This sequence joins TRBV19 and TRBJ2-7; tentative D call: TRBD2 (6 bases). Trimming stripped 8 bases from V and 5 bases from J, with 10 bases between. Per the germline V gene, CDR1 is LNHDA and CDR2 is SQIVND (reference sequence). The CDR3 runs to 11 residues. The CDR3 protein is CASRWGDEQYF. The CDR3 DNA follows: TGTGCCAGTCGGTGGGGGGACGAGCAGTACTTC.

The chain combines TRBV27 with TRBJ1-4; D is perhaps TRBD1 (5 bases). The V gene lost 2 bases and the J gene lost 8 bases, with 12 bases spanning the gap. The CDR3 spans 14 residues. Germline V gene data show CDR1 as MNHEY and CDR2 as SMNVEV (reference sequence). The CDR3 sequence: CASSLQGLGEKLFF. The CDR3 coding sequence is TGTGCCAGCAGTTTACAGGGATTAGGGGAAAAACTGTTTTTT.

V gene TRBV30 combines with J gene TRBJ1-6, with a possible D match to TRBD1 (6 bases). Trimming shortened V by 7 bases and J by 0 bases, and 16 bases separated the two germline ends. The CDR3 sequence is 16 residues long. The germline CDR1 and CDR2 sequences are GTSNPN and SVGIG (reference sequence). CDR3 in DNA: TGTGCCTCCCAACAGGGAGTGGGCTCCTATAATTCACCCCTCCACTTT. Translation gives CASQQGVGSYNSPLHF.

The CDR3 region is CAIRKQDNQPQHF. The CDR3 coding sequence is TGTGCCATCAGGAAACAGGACAATCAGCCCCAGCATTTT. V usage is TRBV10-3 and J usage is TRBJ1-5; D might be TRBD1 (5 bases). CDR3 length: 13 amino acids. V was trimmed by 6 bases and J by 3 bases, leaving 9 bases between them. Per the germline V gene, CDR1 is ENHRY and CDR2 is SYGVKD.